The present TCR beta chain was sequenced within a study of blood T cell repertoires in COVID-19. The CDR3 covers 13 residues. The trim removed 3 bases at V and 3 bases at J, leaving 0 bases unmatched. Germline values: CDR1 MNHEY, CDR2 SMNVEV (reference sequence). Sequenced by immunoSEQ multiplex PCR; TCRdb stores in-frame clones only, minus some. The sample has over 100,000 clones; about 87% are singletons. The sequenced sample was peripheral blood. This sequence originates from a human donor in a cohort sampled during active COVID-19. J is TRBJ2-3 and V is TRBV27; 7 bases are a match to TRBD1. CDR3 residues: CASSLDRTDTQYF. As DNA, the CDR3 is TGTGCCAGCAGTTTGGACAGGACAGATACGCAGTATTTT.